What follows describes a single T cell receptor beta chain. What this receptor recognizes is not known. No much larger clonotype is one base removed from it; base qualities were not supplied. This record comes from a study of cytomegalovirus exposure and HLA in healthy donors (dated by TCRdb to 2016 to 2017). Study-wide context: According to an earlier analysis of 450 to 650 of the donors, 150 million to 200 million T cells yielded 117 million unique TCR beta sequences and about 300 Gb of sequence data. An earlier analysis of 500 to 650 of the donors applied high-throughput TCR beta sequencing to assess whether each TCR beta V gene segment acted as functional or pseudogenic. Roughly 290 gigabases of sequencing data and 91 million or so unique TCR sequences made up an early release that covered around 640 HLA-typed donors. Among the roughly 400 genotyped donors, around 79% belonged to the genetic ancestry cluster associated with self-reported Caucasian donors. The study profiled the T cell repertoires of hundreds of subjects by immunosequencing and related them to cytomegalovirus serostatus. Every discovery cohort repertoire had been produced on one sequencing platform. To predict cytomegalovirus infection status, the study combined high-throughput TCR immunosequencing, statistical association of individual TCRs with disease status, and machine learning. In the later analysis, no new phenotypic data were used to find candidate immune exposures; instead, reliance was placed on TCR beta sequences and their occurrence across donors. Typing coverage differed by locus: A, B, C, DRB1 and DQB1 were typed in roughly 629-630 donors, DQA1 in approximately 520, DPA1 in approximately 610, and DPB1 in around 440. A later genetic analysis took genome-wide SNP genotypes for about three fifths of the 666 donors and used that subset as a discovery cohort. The study was designed to test whether signatures of past pathogen exposure could be identified by cataloging public T cell receptors. Among 398 genotyped donors of the cohort, an average of approximately 250,000 unique TCR beta nucleotide sequences were sequenced per donor, about a sixth of them non-productive. Roughly five DR-DQ haplotypes were handled as single units for association and clustering, since linkage in the cohort was strong. Donor age, sex, ethnicity and CMV serostatus were compiled together with the repertoire data. Besides the first cohort of around 670 subjects, a separate validation cohort made up of 120 different subjects was used. To study patterns of TCR occurrence, a later analysis re-analyzed previously published TCR beta repertoires from around 660 donors and added high-resolution HLA genotyping. Both class I and class II loci were covered by HLA typing, at four-digit resolution. Study-wide findings and limitations: A later genetic analysis reported fewer N-insertions in productive TCRs among donors in an Asian-associated ancestry cluster than the roughly 620-donor mean. According to a later analysis, TCR association rates differed among HLA loci, with DRB1 alleles showing the most associated TCRs and HLA-C alleles showing the fewest. Because HLA typing was missing for some donors at each locus, association tests included only the typed subset. Linkage disequilibrium might explain the correlated functional status among segregating V segments, but an unknown experimental factor could not be excluded. In vitro tests confirmed that a few of the cytomegalovirus-associated TCR beta chains recognize cytomegalovirus antigens. Most CMV-associated TCR beta chains appeared to be HLA-restricted in a later analysis, and the HLA associations seemed to be driven largely by CMV exposure. The cohort was sequenced for TCR beta chains only, and without alpha or paired-chain data the features that could be detected were limited. In both the original and validation cohorts, the classifier was reported to diagnose cytomegalovirus status with high specificity and sensitivity. The study gave a list of about 160 TCR beta chains associated with cytomegalovirus. A further reported finding was that TCR beta sequences accurately predicted the HLA-A and HLA-B alleles for most subjects in the first cohort. Specific HLA alleles were associated with 15,000 to 20,000 TCR beta sequences at a false discovery rate of 0.05 in a later analysis. For the cohort, immune exposure information was limited to CMV serostatus. The authors suggested that the approach could potentially be extended to other disease states and immunological phenotypes. Most TCR sequences were observed very rarely across donors, whereas some public TCRs were present in many individuals. An association between a missense DCLRE1C variant and V-gene and J-gene trimming of TCR beta chains was found in a later genetic analysis and replicated in an independent cohort. Roughly uniform sequencing depth across donors was assumed in presence/absence analyses, although this assumption may not hold. The earlier analysis of about 600 of the donors excluded around 17 rarely observed V segments, including chromosome 9 orphons, because counts were too low. When HLA alleles, especially DR and DQ, strongly co-occurred, attributing TCR associations to individual alleles was difficult. According to a later analysis, parvovirus B19, influenza, CMV and Epstein-Barr virus appeared linked to several top co-occurrence clusters. A cluster of highly shared sequence variants was judged likely to be a technical artifact of the sequencing pipeline. In a later analysis, HLA-associated TCR beta chains were found to be more clonally expanded and to have lower generation probabilities than equally common non-associated chains. In an earlier analysis of 587 of the donors, most TCR beta V segments were observed in productive rearrangements about 87% or about 30% of the time, broadly matching IMGT annotations.

The cohort was made up of approximately 670 healthy bone marrow donors. At the time of sampling, every cohort member was nominally healthy, though immune exposures that went unrecorded were likely present. The donor was CMV seronegative and was included in the group of under 450 seronegative cohort members. Each donor provided a peripheral blood sample, and peripheral blood mononuclear cells were used for TCR beta sequencing. Genomic DNA extraction from the blood cell samples was performed with the Qiagen DNeasy Blood Extraction Kit. The library relied on the immunoSEQ multiplex PCR assay. For the multiplex PCR, a mixture combining 60 forward primers for TCR Vbeta segments and 13 reverse primers for TCR Jbeta segments was used. Amplification of the CDR3 region of rearranged TCR beta genes was performed with a multiplex PCR assay on genomic DNA. Amplified TCR beta libraries were sequenced as 87-base-pair reads on the Illumina HiSeq System. For the original study's pipeline: A later analysis tallied approximately 87 million unique TCR beta chains across the 650 to 750 repertoires, and approximately 11 million of those chains were shared by two or more donors. To remove PCR and sequencing errors, raw reads were error-corrected and collapsed into unique sequences using a nearest-neighbor algorithm that merged closely related sequences. CDR3 sequences were aligned to IMGT reference sequences to assign V, D and J gene segments. For a sequence to be retained, a match of at least six nucleotides was required to both a V gene segment and a J gene segment. Rearrangements were called productive when the CDR3 lacked stop codons and stayed in frame with V and J; all others were non-productive. CDR3 was defined according to IMGT convention as the region running from the second conserved V-encoded cysteine to the conserved J-encoded phenylalanine. The earlier analysis of about 590 of the donors excluded sequences that lacked an unambiguous match to a single V gene segment. An earlier analysis of fewer than 750 of the donors classified V segments as functional when productive rearrangements were above 56.7% and as segregating when the standard deviation between donors was above 5%. To diagnose cytomegalovirus status from the catalog of TCR beta chain sequences, a statistical classification framework was built. V and J gene assignment, in a later analysis, came from comparing TCR nucleotide sequences with IMGT/GENE-DB human TR gene sequences. A later analysis assigned CDR3 sequences and most-parsimonious VDJ recombination scenarios with the TCRdist pipeline. In a later analysis, each TCR beta chain was defined by its CDR3 amino acid sequence together with its V-gene family, and reads lacking a unique V-gene family were excluded. In a later analysis, nearly 600 highly shared, low-generation-probability nucleotide sequences were removed to address suspected cross-contamination and a sequencing artifact. In a later analysis, a clonal expansion index for each public chain was calculated from normalized within-repertoire ranks of inferred template counts. Generation probabilities in a later analysis came from a VDJ recombination model fitted to out-of-frame rearrangements, and those results were checked against IGoR. In a later analysis, hypergeometric tests were used to score TCR-TCR, TCR-HLA and TCR-CMV co-occurrence, with a repertoire-size bias correction applied to TCR pairs. False discovery rates were estimated in a later analysis by permuting HLA or CMV assignments 20 times. In a later analysis, co-occurring TCRs were grouped using DBSCAN, with TCRdist sequence similarity added in when clustering inside HLA-allele-positive subsets. For co-occurrence clustering, repertoires with fewer than 30,000 or more than 120,000 public chains were excluded, along with four to six repertoires with anomalous nucleotide sharing. TCRdb stores this immuneACCESS table with in-frame sequences only. Part of the clones is absent; in the studies checked, under half of the shortfall reflects unresolved V genes, and no reason is known for the rest. V and J calls and clone size are those listed in that table; D and trimming were worked out from the DNA. Counted in this sample were more than 60,000 clones; about 80% of them appeared once. The ten largest clones capture less than 5% of the sample.

Material: PBMCs. The receptor comes from a woman aged 25 to 39 in good health and CMV-seronegative.

The CDR3 corresponds to CASSPSENTEAFF. The DNA reads as follows: TGTGCCAGCTCACCGTCAGAGAACACTGAAGCTTTCTTT. The sequence joins TRBV18 to TRBJ1-1; the D gene lacks a confident call. The junction shows trimming of 3 bases on V and 1 base on J, plus 6 bases between the germline ends. Including cysteine and phenylalanine, the CDR3 has 13 amino acids. The sequence is cut down to CDR3 DNA, 39 bases in frame from base 1. CDR1 and CDR2 are drawn from the germline V gene: KGHSH, LQKENI.